The T cell receptor beta chain described here comes from a study of T cells in Graves' hyperthyroidism and ophthalmopathy. This clonotype was observed many times. Stable Graves' hyperthyroidism meant no ophthalmopathy progression within 18 months. Amplified regions were TCR beta CDR3 sequences from RNA transcripts. Using the HTBI primer set, a first-round RT-PCR was run on the TCR CDR3. TCRdb recomputed calls from the multiplex PCR reads with MiXCR, one row per CDR3 protein. Of hundreds of thousands of distinct CDR3 sequences in the sample, around 14% were seen once. Trimming left V 5 bases short and J 1 base short, with 14 bases between. Germline V gene sequence: CDR1 DFQATT, CDR2 SNEGSKA (reference sequence). The CDR3 consists of 14 residues.

V usage is TRBV20-1 and J usage is TRBJ1-1; D remains unclear. Sequenced input: blood. This TCR came from a young woman with Graves' hyperthyroidism. CDR3 sequence (DNA): TGCAGTGCTCCCGCTTGGGCTGAGAACACTGAAGCTTTCTTT. This translates into CSAPAWAENTEAFF.